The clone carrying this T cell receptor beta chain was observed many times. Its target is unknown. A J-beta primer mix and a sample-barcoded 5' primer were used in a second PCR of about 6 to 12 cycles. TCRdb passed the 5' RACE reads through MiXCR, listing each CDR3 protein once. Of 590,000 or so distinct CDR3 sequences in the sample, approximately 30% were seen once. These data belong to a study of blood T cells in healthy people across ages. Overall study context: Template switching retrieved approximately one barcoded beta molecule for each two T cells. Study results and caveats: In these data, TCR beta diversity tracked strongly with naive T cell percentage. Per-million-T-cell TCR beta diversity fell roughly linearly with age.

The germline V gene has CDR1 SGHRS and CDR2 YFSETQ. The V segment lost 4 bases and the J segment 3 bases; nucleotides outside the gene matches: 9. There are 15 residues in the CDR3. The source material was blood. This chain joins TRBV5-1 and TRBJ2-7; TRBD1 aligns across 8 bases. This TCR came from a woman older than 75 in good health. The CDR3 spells CASSPGTGTFYEQYF. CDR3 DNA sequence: TGCGCCAGCAGCCCCGGGACAGGAACCTTCTACGAGCAGTACTTC. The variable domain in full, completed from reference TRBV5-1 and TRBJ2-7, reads KAGVTQTPRYLIKTRGQQVTLSCSPISGHRSVSWYQQTPGQGLQFLFEYFSETQRNKGNFPGRFSGRQFSNSRSEMNVSTLELGDSALYLCASSPGTGTFYEQYFGPGTRLTVT.